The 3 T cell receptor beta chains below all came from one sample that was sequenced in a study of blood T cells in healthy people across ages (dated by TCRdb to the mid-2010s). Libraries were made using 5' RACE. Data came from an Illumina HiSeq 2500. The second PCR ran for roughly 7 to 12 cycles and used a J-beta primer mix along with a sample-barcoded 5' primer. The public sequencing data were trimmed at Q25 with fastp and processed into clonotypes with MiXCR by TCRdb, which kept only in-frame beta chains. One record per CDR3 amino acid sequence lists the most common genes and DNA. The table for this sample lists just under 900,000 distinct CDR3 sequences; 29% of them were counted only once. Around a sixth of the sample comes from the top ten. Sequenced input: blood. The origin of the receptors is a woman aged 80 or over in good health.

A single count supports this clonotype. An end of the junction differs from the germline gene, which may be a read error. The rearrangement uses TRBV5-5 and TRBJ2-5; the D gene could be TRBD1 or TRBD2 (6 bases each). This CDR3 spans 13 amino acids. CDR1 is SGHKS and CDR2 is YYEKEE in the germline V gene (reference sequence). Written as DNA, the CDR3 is TGTGTCAGCAGCCCTCGACAGGAGGGGGAGCAGTACTTC. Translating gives CVSSPRQEGEQYF.

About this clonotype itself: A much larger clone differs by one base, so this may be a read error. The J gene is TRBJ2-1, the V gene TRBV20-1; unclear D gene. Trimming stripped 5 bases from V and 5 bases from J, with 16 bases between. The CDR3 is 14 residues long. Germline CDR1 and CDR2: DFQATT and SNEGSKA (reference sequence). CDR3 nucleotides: TGCAGTGCTTCCCGACCCAGTACCCACAATGAGCAGTTCTTC. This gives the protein CSASRPSTHNEQFF.

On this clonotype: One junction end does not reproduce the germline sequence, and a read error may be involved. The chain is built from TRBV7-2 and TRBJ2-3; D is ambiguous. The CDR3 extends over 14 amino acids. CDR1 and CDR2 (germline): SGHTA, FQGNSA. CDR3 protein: CAGSLDGPRDTQYF. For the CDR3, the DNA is TGTGCCGGCAGCTTAGATGGCCCTCGAGATACGCAGTATTTT.